This T cell receptor beta chain was recorded in a study of control samples from healthy donors and cancer patients. CDR3 length equals 15 residues. Produced via immunoSEQ multiplex PCR; TCRdb's table is partial and in-frame only. This sample has 98,000 or so clones, with around three quarters found just once. The clonotype comes from a woman in her 30s in good health. Sample: blood. The V call is TRBV21-1, the J call TRBJ2-3; the DNA was not compared with TRBD1, the D call given in the table. TRBV21-1 is tagged as a pseudogene. CDR3 region: CASSNEQSGTDTQYF. The CDR3, as DNA: TGTGCCAGCAGCAATGAGCAGTCAGGTACAGATACGCAGTATTTT.